A selection of T cell receptor beta chains follows, all from one sample in a study of blood T cell repertoires in COVID-19. Assay: immunoSEQ multiplex PCR; the TCRdb copy retains only in-frame clones and omits some. The table records roughly 260,000 clones, roughly 86% of them present only once. The specimen sequenced was peripheral blood. The source is a woman aged 45-60 years with acute or convalescent COVID-19. The CDR3 runs from the conserved cysteine through the conserved F or W. D genes are given only for firm matches. Size values are once, few and many counts, or a class for expanded clones, and some rows have none.

v_call: TRBV30; j_call: TRBJ1-2; clone_size: -; d_call: -; cdr3_aa: CAWSSPRRGGRNYGYTF; cdr3_nt: TGTGCCTGGAGTTCCCCCCGCAGGGGAGGGCGTAACTATGGCTACACCTTC
v_call: TRBV18; j_call: TRBJ1-1; clone_size: -; d_call: -; cdr3_aa: CASYGRGGAEAFF; cdr3_nt: TGTGCCAGCTACGGGCGGGGAGGGGCTGAAGCTTTCTTT
v_call: TRBV12-3/TRBV12-4; j_call: TRBJ1-1; clone_size: -; d_call: -; cdr3_aa: CASRNRENTEAFF; cdr3_nt: TGTGCCAGCAGAAACAGGGAGAACACTGAAGCTTTCTTT
v_call: TRBV20-1; j_call: TRBJ2-1; clone_size: once; d_call: -; cdr3_aa: CSAYLGNEQFF; cdr3_nt: TGCAGTGCTTACCTAGGCAATGAGCAGTTCTTC
v_call: TRBV2; j_call: TRBJ1-6; clone_size: -; d_call: TRBD1; cdr3_aa: CASSWDRGNSPLHF; cdr3_nt: TGTGCCAGCAGCTGGGACAGGGGGAATTCACCCCTCCACTTT
v_call: TRBV6-5; j_call: TRBJ2-7; clone_size: -; d_call: TRBD1; cdr3_aa: CASSYAGTGGGYEQYF; cdr3_nt: TGTGCCAGCAGTTACGCCGGGACAGGGGGGGGATACGAGCAGTACTTC
v_call: TRBV5-4; j_call: TRBJ2-2; clone_size: -; d_call: -; cdr3_aa: CASSSMPPNTGELFF; cdr3_nt: TGTGCCAGCAGCTCTATGCCCCCTAACACCGGGGAGCTGTTTTTT
v_call: TRBV7-9; j_call: TRBJ2-7; clone_size: once; d_call: TRBD2; cdr3_aa: CASSPRGGPDYEQYF; cdr3_nt: TGTGCCAGCAGCCCTCGGGGGGGGCCAGACTACGAGCAGTACTTC
v_call: TRBV7-9; j_call: TRBJ1-1; clone_size: -; d_call: -; cdr3_aa: CASSDRAGRAFF; cdr3_nt: TGTGCCAGCAGCGACCGGGCCGGGAGGGCTTTCTTT
v_call: TRBV27; j_call: TRBJ1-1; clone_size: few; d_call: -; cdr3_aa: CASSLSVGGVTEAFF; cdr3_nt: TGTGCCAGCAGTTTATCGGTGGGAGGGGTCACTGAAGCTTTCTTT
v_call: TRBV5-6; j_call: TRBJ1-6; clone_size: -; d_call: -; cdr3_aa: CASSLRTALSSYNSPLHF; cdr3_nt: TGTGCCAGCAGCCTCCGGACAGCTTTAAGCTCCTATAATTCACCCCTCCACTTT
v_call: TRBV5-1; j_call: TRBJ1-6; clone_size: -; d_call: TRBD1; cdr3_aa: CASSFGTGIPDSPLHF; cdr3_nt: TGCGCCAGCAGCTTTGGGACAGGGATCCCTGATTCACCCCTCCACTTT
v_call: TRBV7-9; j_call: TRBJ2-7; clone_size: -; d_call: TRBD2; cdr3_aa: CASSPSWASGWRTYEQYF; cdr3_nt: TGTGCCAGCAGCCCCTCGTGGGCTAGCGGGTGGAGGACCTACGAGCAGTACTTC
v_call: TRBV7-6; j_call: TRBJ2-5; clone_size: -; d_call: TRBD1; cdr3_aa: CASSSLDREETQYF; cdr3_nt: TGTGCCAGCAGCTCCTTGGACAGGGAAGAGACCCAGTACTTC
v_call: TRBV30; j_call: TRBJ2-2; clone_size: -; d_call: TRBD2; cdr3_aa: CAWKAGASTGELFF; cdr3_nt: TGTGCCTGGAAAGCGGGAGCTAGCACCGGGGAGCTGTTTTTT